Listed here are 10 T cell receptor beta chains from one sample, sequenced in a study of cytomegalovirus exposure and HLA in healthy donors. Primers: 60 Vbeta forward and 13 Jbeta reverse. The protocol was immunoSEQ multiplex PCR, while the TCRdb copy is restricted to in-frame clones and leaves out a portion. Its table lists roughly 41,000 clones. Sequenced input: PBMCs. These TCRs come from a woman aged 40 to 55 in good health and CMV-seronegative.

The genes are TRBV5-1 and TRBJ1-5, with D maybe TRBD1 (6 bases). Germline V CDR1 and CDR2: SGHRS, YFSETQ. The CDR3 consists of 14 residues. V lost 4 bases and J lost 5, with 13 bases in between. The CDR3, as DNA: TGCGCCAGCAGCCCCTCCCCAGGGGATCAGCCCCAGCATTTT. This translates into CASSPSPGDQPQHF.

The J gene is TRBJ1-2, the V gene TRBV6-4; unclear D gene. Germline V gene lookup returns CDR1 MRHNA and CDR2 SNTAGT. The CDR3 loop spans 15 amino acids. The V end lost 3 bases, the J end lost 2 bases, and 13 bases lay between the germline ends. CDR3 residues: CASSEEYGVNYGYTF. CDR3 bases: TGTGCCAGCAGTGAGGAGTACGGGGTGAACTATGGCTACACCTTC.

The rearrangement joins TRBV7-9 to TRBJ2-7, with TRBD2 as a possible D gene (6 bases). Per the germline V gene, CDR1 is SEHNR and CDR2 is FQNEAQ (reference sequence). Trimming removed 2 bases at V and 5 bases at J, with 16 bases between. The CDR3 consists of 15 residues. DNA for the CDR3: TGTGCCAGCAGCTTAAGGGGACTCGTGGGGGACGAGCAGTACTTC. Translating gives CASSLRGLVGDEQYF.

The gene calls are TRBV5-1 and TRBJ2-7; possible D gene TRBD1, 6 bases. This CDR3 contains 16 residues. The germline CDR1 and CDR2 sequences are SGHRS and YFSETQ. Between the trimmed V and J ends, which lost 0 bases and 0 bases, there was a span of 13 bases. CDR3 region: CASSLGAGTSSYEQYF. The CDR3 DNA is TGCGCCAGCAGCTTGGGGGCAGGGACATCCTCCTACGAGCAGTACTTC.

This chain connects TRBV30 to TRBJ2-7; D is perhaps TRBD1 (5 bases). The CDR3 loop spans 11 amino acids. Germline assignment: CDR1 GTSNPN and CDR2 SVGIG (reference sequence). The ends were cut back, 2 bases at V and 6 bases at J, with 8 bases in the middle. CDR3 loop: CAWSWGSEQYF. In DNA, the CDR3 is TGTGCCTGGAGTTGGGGCTCCGAGCAGTACTTC. The full variable domain, its missing parts supplied by reference TRBV30 and TRBJ2-7, is SQTIHQWPATLVQPVGSPLSLECTVEGTSNPNLYWYRQAAGRGLQLLFYSVGIGQISSEVPQNLSASRPQDRQFILSSKKLLLSDSGFYLCAWSWGSEQYFGPGTRLTVT.

CDR3 sequence reads: CASRKAGTGSYEQYF. The CDR3 nucleotides are TGTGCCAGCAGGAAGGCCGGGACAGGGTCTTACGAGCAGTACTTC. This chain uses TRBV27 with TRBJ2-7; 9 nucleotides match TRBD1. Losses at the gene ends were 6 bases for V and 4 bases for J; bases not matched to a gene: 10. The CDR3 runs 15 residues. Germline V gene lookup returns CDR1 MNHEY and CDR2 SMNVEV (reference sequence).

The rearrangement uses TRBV5-1 and TRBJ1-2, with 10 bases matching TRBD1. This CDR3 spans 12 amino acids. The trim removed 3 bases at V and 9 bases at J, leaving 2 bases unmatched. CDR1 and CDR2 (germline): SGHRS, YFSETQ. CDR3 coding DNA: TGCGCCAGCAGCTGGGACAGGGGTAGCTACACCTTC. Amino acid sequence: CASSWDRGSYTF.

The chain couples TRBV4-3 to TRBJ2-7; the D gene is possibly TRBD2 (6 bases). Deletions cut 0 bases from V and 4 bases from J, with 10 bases between. The length of the CDR3 is 14 residues. Germline V lookup: CDR1 LGHNA, CDR2 YSLEER. Here the CDR3 reads CASSQDPGLYEQYF. In nucleotides, the CDR3 is TGCGCCAGCAGCCAAGATCCGGGACTTTACGAGCAGTACTTC.

The chain employs TRBV6-5 and TRBJ1-2; D remains ambiguous. CDR3 size: 14 residues. Looked up from germline, CDR1 is MNHEY and CDR2 is SVGAGI. The V and J ends lost 2 bases and 4 bases respectively, with 11 bases between them. In DNA, the CDR3 is TGTGCCAGCAGTTACAGGGAGTCCCGCTATGGCTACACCTTC. It is translated as CASSYRESRYGYTF.

The chain links TRBV5-1 to TRBJ2-1; 9 bases map to TRBD2. Germline V lookup: CDR1 SGHRS, CDR2 YFSETQ. This CDR3 has 15 amino acids. J gave up 5 bases and V 9 bases, and 12 bases lay outside the gene matches. The CDR3 DNA reads TGCGCCACCAGGGGGGAGACTAGCGGCGACAATGAGCAGTTCTTC. This translates into CATRGETSGDNEQFF.